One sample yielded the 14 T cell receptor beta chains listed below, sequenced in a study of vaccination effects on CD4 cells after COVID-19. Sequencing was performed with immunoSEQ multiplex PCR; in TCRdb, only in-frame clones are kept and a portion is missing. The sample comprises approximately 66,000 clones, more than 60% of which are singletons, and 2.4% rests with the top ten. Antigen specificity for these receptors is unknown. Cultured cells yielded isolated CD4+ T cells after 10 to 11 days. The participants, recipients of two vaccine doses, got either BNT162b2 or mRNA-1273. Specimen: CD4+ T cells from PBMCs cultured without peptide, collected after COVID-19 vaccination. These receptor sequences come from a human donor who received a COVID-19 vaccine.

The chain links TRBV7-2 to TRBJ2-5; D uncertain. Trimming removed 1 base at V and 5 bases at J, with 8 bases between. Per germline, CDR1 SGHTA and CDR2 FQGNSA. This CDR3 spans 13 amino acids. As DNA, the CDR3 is TGTGCCAGCAGCTTAGAGTTGGTTGAGACCCAGTACTTC. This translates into CASSLELVETQYF.

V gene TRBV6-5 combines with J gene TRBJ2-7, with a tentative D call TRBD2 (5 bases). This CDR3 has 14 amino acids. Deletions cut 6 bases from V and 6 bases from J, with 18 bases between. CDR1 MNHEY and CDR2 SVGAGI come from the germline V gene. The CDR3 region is CASRPRTVSGEQYV. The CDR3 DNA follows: TGTGCCAGCAGACCCCGGACTGTATCAGGCGAGCAGTACGTC.

CDR3 residues: CASSQELAGDYGYTF. The CDR3 DNA is TGCGCCAGCAGCCAAGAGCTCGCGGGCGACTATGGCTACACCTTC. V usage is TRBV4-3 and J usage is TRBJ1-2, with D unresolved. Germline loops: CDR1 LGHNA, CDR2 YSLEER. Trimming removed 0 bases at V and 3 bases at J, with 11 bases between. CDR3 size: 15 residues.

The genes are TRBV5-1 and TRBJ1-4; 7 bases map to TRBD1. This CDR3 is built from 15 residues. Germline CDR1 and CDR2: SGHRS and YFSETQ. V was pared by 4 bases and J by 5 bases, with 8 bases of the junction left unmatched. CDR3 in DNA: TGCGCCAGCAGCGCCACGACAGGGACGAATGAAAAACTGTTTTTT. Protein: CASSATTGTNEKLFF.

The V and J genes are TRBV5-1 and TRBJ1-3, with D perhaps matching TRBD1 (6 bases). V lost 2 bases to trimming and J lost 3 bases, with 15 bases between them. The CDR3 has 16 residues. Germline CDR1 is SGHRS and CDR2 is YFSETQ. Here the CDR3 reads CASSFSPAGDGNTIYF. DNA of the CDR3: TGCGCCAGCAGCTTCTCCCCGGCAGGGGATGGAAACACCATATATTTT.

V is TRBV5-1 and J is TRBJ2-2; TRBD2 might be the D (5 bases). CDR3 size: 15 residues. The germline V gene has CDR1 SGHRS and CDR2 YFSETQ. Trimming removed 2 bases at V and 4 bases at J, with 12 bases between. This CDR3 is CASSFSGIGTGELFF. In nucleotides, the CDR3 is TGCGCCAGCAGCTTCTCGGGGATCGGCACCGGGGAGCTGTTTTTT.

Here the CDR3 reads CASSLGGQGAYEQYV. Here the CDR3 DNA reads TGTGCCAGCAGCTTGGGAGGACAGGGAGCCTACGAGCAGTACGTC. J is TRBJ2-7 and V is TRBV7-8; TRBD1 matches 8 bases. The germline gives CDR1 SGHVS, CDR2 FQNEAQ. This CDR3 contains 15 residues. Trimming took 3 bases from V and 2 from J; bases not matched to a gene: 6.

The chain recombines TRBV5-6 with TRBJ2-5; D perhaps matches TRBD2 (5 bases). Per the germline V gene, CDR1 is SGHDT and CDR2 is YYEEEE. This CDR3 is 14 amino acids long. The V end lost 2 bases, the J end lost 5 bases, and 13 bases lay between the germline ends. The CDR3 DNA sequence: TGTGCCAGCAGCTTTCTGGGATCGGGGGAGACCCAGTACTTC. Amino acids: CASSFLGSGETQYF.

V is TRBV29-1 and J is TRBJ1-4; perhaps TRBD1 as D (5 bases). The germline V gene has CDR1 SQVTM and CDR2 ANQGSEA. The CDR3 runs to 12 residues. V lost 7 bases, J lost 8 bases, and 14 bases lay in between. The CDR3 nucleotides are TGCAGCGCCGGGACGCCCCTCGAAAAACTGTTTTTT. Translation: CSAGTPLEKLFF.

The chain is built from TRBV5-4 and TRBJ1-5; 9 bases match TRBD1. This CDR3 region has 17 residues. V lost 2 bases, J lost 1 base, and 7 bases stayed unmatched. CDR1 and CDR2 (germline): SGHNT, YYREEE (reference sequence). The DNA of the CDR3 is TGTGCCAGCAGCTTTATGAGGGACAGGGAAAGCAATCAGCCCCAGCATTTT. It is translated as CASSFMRDRESNQPQHF.

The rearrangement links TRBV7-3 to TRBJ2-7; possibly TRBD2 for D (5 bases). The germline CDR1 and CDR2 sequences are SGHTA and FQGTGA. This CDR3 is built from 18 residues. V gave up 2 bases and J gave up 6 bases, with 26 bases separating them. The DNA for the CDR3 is TGTGCCAGCAGCTTACGCTTGGGCGGGCCAAGGAGGTCGTCCGAGCAGTACGTC. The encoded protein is CASSLRLGGPRRSSEQYV.

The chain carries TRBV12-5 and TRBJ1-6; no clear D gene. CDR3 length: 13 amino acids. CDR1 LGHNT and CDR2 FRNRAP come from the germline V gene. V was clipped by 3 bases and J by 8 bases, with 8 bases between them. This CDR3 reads CASGFRTDSPLHF. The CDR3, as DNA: TGTGCTAGTGGTTTCAGGACTGATTCACCCCTCCACTTT. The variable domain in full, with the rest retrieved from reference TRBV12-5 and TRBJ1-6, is DARVTQTPRHKVTEMGQEVTMRCQPILGHNTVFWYRQTMMQGLELLAYFRNRAPLDDSGMPKDRFSAEMPDATLATLKIQPSEPRDSAVYFCASGFRTDSPLHFGNGTRLTVT.

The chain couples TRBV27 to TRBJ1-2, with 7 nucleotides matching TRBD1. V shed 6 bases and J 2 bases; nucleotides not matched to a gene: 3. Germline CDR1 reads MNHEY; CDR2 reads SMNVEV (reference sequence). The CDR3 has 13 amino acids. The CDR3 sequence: CASRVGQNYGYTF. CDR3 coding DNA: TGTGCCAGCAGGGTGGGACAGAACTATGGCTACACCTTC.

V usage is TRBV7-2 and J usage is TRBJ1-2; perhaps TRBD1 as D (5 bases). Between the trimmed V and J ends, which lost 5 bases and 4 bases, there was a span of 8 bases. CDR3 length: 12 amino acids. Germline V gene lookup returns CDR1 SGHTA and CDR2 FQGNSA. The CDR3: CASSQTGYGYTF. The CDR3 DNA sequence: TGTGCCAGCAGCCAAACAGGCTATGGCTACACCTTC.